Below, 15 T cell receptor beta chains from the same sample are listed, as sequenced in a study of tumor-infiltrating lymphocytes in oesophageal squamous cell carcinoma. MiXCR, applied by TCRdb to the PCR reads, yields one record per CDR3 protein. The data contain about 19,000 distinct CDR3 sequences, over 40% of them singletons. The sequenced material came from normal esophageal tissue next to the tumor. These receptors were obtained from a male donor with esophageal squamous cell carcinoma.

This clonotype appeared a few times. This rearrangement joins TRBV12-3 or TRBV12-4 to TRBJ2-1; TRBD1 matches 11 bases. This CDR3 contains 16 residues. V lost 5 bases to trimming and J lost 4 bases; unmatched junction nucleotides: 7. The CDR3 loop reads CASSPGGTGGYNEQFF. CDR3 nucleotide sequence: TGTGCCAGCAGTCCTGGCGGGACAGGGGGATACAATGAGCAGTTCTTC.

This clonotype has more than one count but fewer than ten. The chain employs TRBV5-6 and TRBJ2-5; 8 bases fit TRBD1. Losses at the gene ends were 0 bases for V and 4 bases for J; bases not matched to a gene: 5. CDR1 and CDR2 from the germline V gene are SGHDT and YYEEEE. The CDR3 has 15 residues. The CDR3: CASSLVAGGGETQYF. CDR3 DNA: TGTGCCAGCAGCTTGGTGGCAGGGGGCGGAGAGACCCAGTACTTC.

This clonotype is deemed medium-sized. At one boundary the junction diverges from the germline segment, which might be a read error. V and J are TRBV7-3 and TRBJ2-2, with 7 positions matching TRBD1. Looked up from germline, CDR1 is SGHTA and CDR2 is FQGTGA. CDR3 size: 13 residues. For the CDR3, the DNA is TGTGCCAGCAGCCTAACAGGGGTCGGGGAGCTGTTTTTT. Amino acids: CASSLTGVGELFF.

The V call is TRBV28, the J call TRBJ2-5; 10 bases map to TRBD2. The J segment lost 13 bases and the V segment lost 2 bases, leaving 4 bases of the junction unmatched. The CDR3 sequence is 12 residues long. CDR1 MDHEN and CDR2 SYDVKM come from the germline V gene. The CDR3 spells CASSLTSGTLYF. The CDR3 bases are TGTGCCAGCAGTTTAACTAGCGGGACCTTGTACTTC.

This clonotype was detected only a few times. A clone one base away is much larger, so this may be a read error. The V gene is TRBV10-3, the J gene TRBJ2-7; weak D call: TRBD1 (5 bases). The DNA matches TRBJ2-1 better at its end, which makes the J call doubtful. This CDR3 has 11 amino acids. Germline lookup yields CDR1 ENHRY and CDR2 SYGVKD. The CDR3 bases are TGTGCCGTCCAGGGATCCTACGAGCAGTTCTTC. Translation gives CAVQGSYEQFF.

Regarding this clonotype: A read error is likely, as this CDR3 ends without the conserved phenylalanine or tryptophan. No DNA is shown, since the ends of the CDR3 on it are uncertain; the CDR3 is the one TCRdb lists. The chain recombines TRBV7-6 with TRBJ2-6; the DNA was not used to check the table's D call, TRBD1. Looked up from germline, CDR1 is SGHVS and CDR2 is FNYEAQ. Including both end residues, the CDR3 is 16 amino acids long. This CDR3 is CASSFQGANQPQHFGD.

The genes are TRBV29-1 and TRBJ2-1; 12 bases match TRBD2. Matching the DNA end better, TRBJ2-7 makes the J call doubtful. Germline CDR1 SQVTM, CDR2 ANQGSEA. The CDR3 has 16 amino acids. CDR3 bases: TGCAGCGTTGGGGACTCAGGACTAGCGGGACGCTACGAGCAGTACTTC. It specifies CSVGDSGLAGRYEQYF.

This clonotype showed up many times. The chain uses TRBV5-6 and TRBJ2-1; D not certain. This CDR3 has 13 amino acids. The V end was cut by 0 bases, the J end by 3 bases, with 4 bases between. Germline loops: CDR1 SGHDT, CDR2 YYEEEE. This chain's CDR3 is CASSLVGYNEQFF. The CDR3 coding sequence is TGTGCCAGCAGCTTGGTAGGCTACAATGAGCAGTTCTTC.

V and J are TRBV11-1 and TRBJ2-3; D is ambiguous. The length of the CDR3 is 13 residues. V lost 2 bases and J lost 4, with 7 bases in between. Germline assignment: CDR1 SGHAT and CDR2 FQDESV (reference sequence). CDR3 sequence reads: CASSLLSADTQYF. The CDR3 bases are TGTGCCAGCAGCTTATTAAGCGCAGATACGCAGTATTTT.

The V and J genes are TRBV6-6 and TRBJ2-6, with TRBD2 as a possible D gene (6 bases). CDR1 is MNHNY and CDR2 is SVGAGI in the germline V gene (reference sequence). The V gene lost 2 bases and the J gene lost 2 bases, with 10 bases spanning the gap. The CDR3 consists of 16 residues. Written as DNA, the CDR3 is TGTGCCAGCAGTTACGCGCGGGGCGCTGGGGCCAACGTCCTGACTTTC. This codes for CASSYARGAGANVLTF.

Ten or more counts support this clonotype. The chain recombines TRBV28 with TRBJ2-7, with 9 bases identical to TRBD1. This CDR3 region has 17 residues. CDR1 and CDR2 from the germline V gene are MDHEN and SYDVKM. J gave up 4 bases and V 4 bases, and 14 bases lay outside the gene matches. The CDR3 reads CASSYPGQGRSPYEQYF. DNA for the CDR3: TGTGCCAGCAGTTATCCGGGACAGGGTCGTAGTCCGTACGAGCAGTACTTC.

The chain uses TRBV7-2 and TRBJ2-5; tentative D call: TRBD2 (6 bases). With the DNA end fitting TRBJ2-7 better, the J assignment may be wrong. Germline V gene data show CDR1 as SGHTA and CDR2 as FQGNSA. This CDR3 contains 13 residues. The CDR3 sequence is CASSGGRSYEQYF. As DNA, the CDR3 is TGTGCCAGCAGCGGGGGGAGATCCTACGAGCAGTACTTC.

The chain joins TRBV11-2 to TRBJ2-5, with 11 bases lining up with TRBD2. V dropped 5 bases and J dropped 0; count of bases not matched to a gene: 5. Germline V CDR1 and CDR2: SGHAT, FQNNGV. The CDR3 has 16 residues. The CDR3 is CASSQVAGGDQETQYF. CDR3 sequence (DNA): TGTGCCAGCAGCCAAGTAGCGGGGGGGGACCAAGAGACCCAGTACTTC.

Concerning this clonotype: An end of the junction does not agree with germline; a read error may underlie this. The V and J genes are TRBV6-1 and TRBJ2-1; TRBD2 might be the D (5 bases). CDR1 and CDR2 (germline): MNHNS, SASEGT. The CDR3 length is 13 residues. Here the CDR3 reads CASSLQNTGELYF. The CDR3 nucleotides read TGTGCCAGCAGTCTCCAAAACACCGGGGAGCTGTACTTC.

The J gene is TRBJ2-7, the V gene TRBV10-2; 9 nucleotides line up with TRBD1. The CDR3 sequence is 15 residues long. CDR1 is WSHSY, CDR2 SAAADI, per germline. Losses at the gene ends were 3 bases for V and 6 bases for J; bases not matched to a gene: 9. CDR3: CASSDFGTGLGEQYF. In nucleotides, the CDR3 is TGCGCCAGCAGTGATTTCGGGACAGGGCTCGGCGAGCAGTACTTC.